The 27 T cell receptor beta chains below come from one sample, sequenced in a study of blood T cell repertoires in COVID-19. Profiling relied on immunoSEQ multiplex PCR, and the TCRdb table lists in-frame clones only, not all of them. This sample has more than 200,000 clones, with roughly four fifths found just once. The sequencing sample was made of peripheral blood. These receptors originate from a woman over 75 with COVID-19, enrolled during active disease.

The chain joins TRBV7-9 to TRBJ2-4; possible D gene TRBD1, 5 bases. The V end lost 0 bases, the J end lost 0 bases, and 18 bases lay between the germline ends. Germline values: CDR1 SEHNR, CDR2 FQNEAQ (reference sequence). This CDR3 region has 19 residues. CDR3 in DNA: TGTGCCAGCAGCTTAGCGTATGTTTTAGGGGCAGGAGCCAAAAACATTCAGTACTTC. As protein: CASSLAYVLGAGAKNIQYF.

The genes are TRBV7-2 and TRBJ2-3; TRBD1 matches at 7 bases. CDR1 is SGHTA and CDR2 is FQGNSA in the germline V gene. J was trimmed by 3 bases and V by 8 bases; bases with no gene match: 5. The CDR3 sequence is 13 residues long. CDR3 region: CASSGQVTDTQYF. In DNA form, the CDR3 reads TGTGCCAGCTCCGGACAGGTGACAGATACGCAGTATTTT.

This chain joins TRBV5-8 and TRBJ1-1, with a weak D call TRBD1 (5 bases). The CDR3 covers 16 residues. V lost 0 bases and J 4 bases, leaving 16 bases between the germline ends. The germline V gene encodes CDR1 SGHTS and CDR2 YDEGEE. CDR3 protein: CASSLAGRGRSTEAFF. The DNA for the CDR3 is TGTGCCAGCAGCTTGGCCGGGAGGGGAAGGAGCACTGAAGCTTTCTTT.

The CDR3 DNA follows: TGTGCCAGCAGTGTACAGGAACAGAGCACTGAAGCTTTCTTT. Its translation: CASSVQEQSTEAFF. The chain is built from TRBV25-1 and TRBJ1-1, with D perhaps TRBD1 (5 bases). This CDR3 region has 14 residues. Germline V CDR1 and CDR2: MGHDK, SYGVNS. Trimming took 4 bases from V and 4 from J, leaving 13 bases between them.

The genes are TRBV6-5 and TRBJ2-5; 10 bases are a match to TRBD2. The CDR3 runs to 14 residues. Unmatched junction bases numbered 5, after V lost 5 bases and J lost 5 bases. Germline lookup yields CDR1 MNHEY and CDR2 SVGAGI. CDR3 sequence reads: CASSSGGAGETQYF. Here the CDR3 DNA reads TGTGCCAGCAGTAGCGGGGGGGCCGGTGAGACCCAGTACTTC.

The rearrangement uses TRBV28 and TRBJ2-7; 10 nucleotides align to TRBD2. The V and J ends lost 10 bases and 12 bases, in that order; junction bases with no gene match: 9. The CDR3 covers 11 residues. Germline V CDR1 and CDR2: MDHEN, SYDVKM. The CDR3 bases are TGTGCCACCGGACTAGCGGACCCTGGGTACTTC. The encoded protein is CATGLADPGYF.

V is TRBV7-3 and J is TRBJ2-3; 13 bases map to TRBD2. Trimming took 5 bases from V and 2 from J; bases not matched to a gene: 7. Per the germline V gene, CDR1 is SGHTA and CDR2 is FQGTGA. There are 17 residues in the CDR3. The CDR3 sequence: CASSRRTSGSPTDTQYF. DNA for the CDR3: TGTGCCAGCAGCCGCCGGACTAGCGGGAGCCCCACAGATACGCAGTATTTT.

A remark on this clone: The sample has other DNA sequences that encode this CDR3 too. CDR3 bases: TGCAGCGTTGGCGGAGGAACTGAAGCTTTCTTT. Residues: CSVGGGTEAFF. The chain combines TRBV29-1 with TRBJ1-1; no clear D. Trimming removed 4 bases at V and 5 bases at J, with 8 bases between. The CDR3 covers 11 residues. Germline lookup yields CDR1 SQVTM and CDR2 ANQGSEA.

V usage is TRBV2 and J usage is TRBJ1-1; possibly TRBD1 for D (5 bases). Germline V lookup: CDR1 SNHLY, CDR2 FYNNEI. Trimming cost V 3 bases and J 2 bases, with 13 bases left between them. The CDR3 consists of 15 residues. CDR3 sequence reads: CASSDIGAPNTEAFF. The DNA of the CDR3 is TGTGCCAGCAGTGACATTGGGGCCCCTAACACTGAAGCTTTCTTT.

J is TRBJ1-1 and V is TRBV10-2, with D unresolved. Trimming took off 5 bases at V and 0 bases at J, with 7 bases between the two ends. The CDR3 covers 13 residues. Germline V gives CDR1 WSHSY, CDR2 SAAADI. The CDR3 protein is CASSLTVNTEAFF. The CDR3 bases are TGCGCCAGCAGTCTAACAGTGAACACTGAAGCTTTCTTT.

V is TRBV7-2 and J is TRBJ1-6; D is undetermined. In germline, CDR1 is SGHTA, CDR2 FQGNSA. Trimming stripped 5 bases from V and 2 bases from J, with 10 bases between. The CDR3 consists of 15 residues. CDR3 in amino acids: CASSPRVPYNSPLHF. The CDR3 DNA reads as TGTGCCAGCAGCCCACGGGTTCCCTATAATTCACCCCTCCACTTT.

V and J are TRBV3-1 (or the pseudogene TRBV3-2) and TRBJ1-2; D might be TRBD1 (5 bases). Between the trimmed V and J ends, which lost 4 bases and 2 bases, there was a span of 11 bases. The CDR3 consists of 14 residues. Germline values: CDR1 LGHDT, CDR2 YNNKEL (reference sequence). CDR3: CASSREGSNYGYTF. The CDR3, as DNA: TGTGCCAGCAGCCGGGAGGGGTCGAACTATGGCTACACCTTC.

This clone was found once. CDR3 sequence (DNA): TGTGCCAGCAGCTACGGGGCTGAAGCTTTCTTT. This translates into CASSYGAEAFF. The V call is TRBV7-9, the J call TRBJ1-1, with D unresolved. Germline assignment: CDR1 SEHNR and CDR2 FQNEAQ (reference sequence). V dropped 4 bases and J dropped 6 bases, with 6 bases sitting between them. The CDR3 runs 11 residues.

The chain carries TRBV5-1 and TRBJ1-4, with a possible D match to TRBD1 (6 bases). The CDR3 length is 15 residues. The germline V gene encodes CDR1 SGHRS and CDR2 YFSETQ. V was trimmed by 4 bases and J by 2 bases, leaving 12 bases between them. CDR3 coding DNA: TGCGCCAGCAGCCCCGGACAGTATACTAATGAAAAACTGTTTTTT. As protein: CASSPGQYTNEKLFF.

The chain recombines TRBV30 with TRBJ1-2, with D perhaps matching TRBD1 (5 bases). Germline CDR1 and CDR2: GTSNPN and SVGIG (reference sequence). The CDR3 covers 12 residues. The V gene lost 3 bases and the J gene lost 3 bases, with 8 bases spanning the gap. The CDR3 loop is CAWSGGDYGYTF. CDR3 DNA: TGTGCCTGGAGCGGGGGGGACTATGGCTACACCTTC.

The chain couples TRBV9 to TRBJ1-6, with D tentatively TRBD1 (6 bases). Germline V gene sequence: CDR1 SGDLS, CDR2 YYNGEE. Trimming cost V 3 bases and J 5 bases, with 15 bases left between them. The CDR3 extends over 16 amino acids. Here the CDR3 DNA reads TGTGCCAGCAGCGCCCCGCCAGGGGTAGATAATTCACCCCTCCACTTT. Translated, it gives CASSAPPGVDNSPLHF. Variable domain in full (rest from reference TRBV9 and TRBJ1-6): DSGVTQTPKHLITATGQRVTLRCSPRSGDLSVYWYQQSLDQGLQFLIQYYNGEERAKGNILERFSAQQFPDLHSELNLSSLELGDSALYFCASSAPPGVDNSPLHFGNGTRLTVT.

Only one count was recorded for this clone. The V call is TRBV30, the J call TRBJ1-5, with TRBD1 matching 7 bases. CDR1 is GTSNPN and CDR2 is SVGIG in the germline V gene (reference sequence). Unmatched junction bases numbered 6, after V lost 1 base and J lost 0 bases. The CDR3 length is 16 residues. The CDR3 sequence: CAWSAAQGLSNQPQHF. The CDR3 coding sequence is TGTGCCTGGAGTGCAGCACAGGGGCTTAGCAATCAGCCCCAGCATTTT.

This chain's CDR3 is CATSRRGGQGAVKLFF. Written as DNA, the CDR3 is TGTGCCACCAGCAGAAGAGGCGGACAGGGGGCGGTAAAACTGTTTTTT. The J gene is TRBJ1-4, the V gene TRBV15; 11 bases line up with TRBD1. Germline lookup yields CDR1 LNHNV and CDR2 YYDKDF (reference sequence). CDR3 length equals 16 residues. J lost 10 bases, V lost 2 bases, and 9 bases had no gene match.

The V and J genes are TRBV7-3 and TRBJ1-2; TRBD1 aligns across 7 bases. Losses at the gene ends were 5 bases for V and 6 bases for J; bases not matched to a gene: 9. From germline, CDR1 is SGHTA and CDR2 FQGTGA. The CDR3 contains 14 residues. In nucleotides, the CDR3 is TGTGCCAGCAGCCCATATGGACAGGCCCATGGCTACACCTTC. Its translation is CASSPYGQAHGYTF.

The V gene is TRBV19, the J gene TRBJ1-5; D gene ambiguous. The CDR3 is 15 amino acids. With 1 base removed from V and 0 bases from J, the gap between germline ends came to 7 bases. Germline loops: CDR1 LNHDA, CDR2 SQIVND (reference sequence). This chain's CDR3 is CASSIGRYSNQPQHF. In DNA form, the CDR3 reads TGTGCCAGTAGTATAGGCAGGTATAGCAATCAGCCCCAGCATTTT.

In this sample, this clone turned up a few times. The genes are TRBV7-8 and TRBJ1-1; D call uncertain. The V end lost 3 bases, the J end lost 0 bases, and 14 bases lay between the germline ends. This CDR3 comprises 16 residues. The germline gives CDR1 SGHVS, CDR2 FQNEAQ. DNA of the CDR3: TGTGCCAGCAGCTTGGGTATACGGGGAATGAACACTGAAGCTTTCTTT. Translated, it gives CASSLGIRGMNTEAFF.

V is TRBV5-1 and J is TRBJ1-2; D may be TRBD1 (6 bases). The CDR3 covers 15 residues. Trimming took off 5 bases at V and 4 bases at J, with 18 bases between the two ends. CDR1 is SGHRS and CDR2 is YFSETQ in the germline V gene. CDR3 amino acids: CASRGGTNGPYGYTF. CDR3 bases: TGCGCCAGCAGAGGGGGAACCAACGGCCCCTATGGCTACACCTTC.

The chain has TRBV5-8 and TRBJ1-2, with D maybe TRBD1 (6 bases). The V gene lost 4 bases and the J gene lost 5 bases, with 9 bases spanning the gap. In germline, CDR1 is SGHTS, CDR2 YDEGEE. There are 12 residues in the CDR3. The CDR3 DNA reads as TGTGCCAGCAGCGGGGGCAGTTATGGCTACACCTTC. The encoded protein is CASSGGSYGYTF. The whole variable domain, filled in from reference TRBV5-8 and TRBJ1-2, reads EAGVTQSPTHLIKTRGQQATLRCSPISGHTSVYWYQQALGLGLQFLLWYDEGEERNRGNFPPRFSGRQFPNYSSELNVNALELEDSALYLCASSGGSYGYTFGSGTRLTVV.

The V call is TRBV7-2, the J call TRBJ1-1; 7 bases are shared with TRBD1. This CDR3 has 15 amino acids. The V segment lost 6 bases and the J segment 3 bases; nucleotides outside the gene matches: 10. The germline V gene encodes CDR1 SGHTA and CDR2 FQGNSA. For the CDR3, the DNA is TGTGCCAGCAGTCTAGGTGGGACAGCCTACACTGAAGCTTTCTTT. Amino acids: CASSLGGTAYTEAFF.

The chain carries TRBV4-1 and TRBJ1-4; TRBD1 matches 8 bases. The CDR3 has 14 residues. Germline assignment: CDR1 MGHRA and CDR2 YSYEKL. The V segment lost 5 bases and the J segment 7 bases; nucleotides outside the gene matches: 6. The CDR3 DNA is TGCGCCAGCAGCGTACGGACAGGGTTTGAAAAACTGTTTTTT. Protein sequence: CASSVRTGFEKLFF.

In DNA form, the CDR3 reads TGTGCCAGCAGCCAGACGCAGGTCACCGGGGAGCTGTTTTTT. Protein sequence: CASSQTQVTGELFF. The rearrangement uses TRBV7-3 and TRBJ2-2; no clear D. This CDR3 region has 14 residues. The V gene's germline CDR1 is SGHTA and CDR2 FQGTGA. Trimming cost V 5 bases and J 4 bases, with 11 bases left between them.

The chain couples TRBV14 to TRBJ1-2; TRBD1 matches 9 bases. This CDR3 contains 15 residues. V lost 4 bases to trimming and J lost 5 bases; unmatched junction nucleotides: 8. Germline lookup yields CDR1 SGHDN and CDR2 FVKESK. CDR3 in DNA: TGTGCCAGCAGCCGGCGGGGACAGGGCGGGTATGGCTACACCTTC. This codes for CASSRRGQGGYGYTF.